Below are 27 T cell receptor beta chains sequenced from a single sample in a study of cytomegalovirus exposure and HLA in healthy donors. The PCR employed 60 Vbeta primers together with 13 Jbeta primers. TCRdb's table, derived via immunoSEQ multiplex PCR, lists solely in-frame clones and lacks some. The data contain some 130,000 clones, around 82% of them singletons. Material for sequencing was PBMCs. All receptors derive from a boy aged 5-17 years in good health and CMV-seronegative.

This clone appeared once. The chain employs TRBV5-1 and TRBJ1-2, with TRBD1 matching 7 bases. V gave up 0 bases and J gave up 5 bases; unmatched junction bases: 7. The CDR3 has 15 residues. Germline V gives CDR1 SGHRS, CDR2 YFSETQ. This CDR3 reads CASSLEEGAEYGYTF. For the CDR3, the DNA is TGCGCCAGCAGCTTGGAGGAGGGGGCGGAGTATGGCTACACCTTC. Complete variable domain (other parts from reference TRBV5-1 and TRBJ1-2): KAGVTQTPRYLIKTRGQQVTLSCSPISGHRSVSWYQQTPGQGLQFLFEYFSETQRNKGNFPGRFSGRQFSNSRSEMNVSTLELGDSALYLCASSLEEGAEYGYTFGSGTRLTVV.

J is TRBJ1-2 and V is TRBV27; D unresolved. Germline values: CDR1 MNHEY, CDR2 SMNVEV (reference sequence). V was trimmed by 2 bases and J by 1 base, leaving 8 bases between them. The CDR3 is 14 residues long. CDR3 sequence: CASSLGASNYGYTF. CDR3 nucleotide sequence: TGTGCCAGCAGTTTAGGAGCCAGTAACTATGGCTACACCTTC.

This sequence joins TRBV5-4 and TRBJ2-1, with 8 positions matching TRBD1. The CDR3 is made up of 15 amino acids. The germline CDR1 and CDR2 sequences are SGHNT and YYREEE (reference sequence). The J segment lost 4 bases and the V segment lost 0 bases, leaving 3 bases of the junction unmatched. CDR3 nucleotide sequence: TGTGCCAGCAGCTTGGCCAGGGGGCAATACAATGAGCAGTTCTTC. As protein: CASSLARGQYNEQFF.

The chain combines TRBV30 with TRBJ1-3; no firm D call. The V gene's germline CDR1 is GTSNPN and CDR2 SVGIG (reference sequence). V lost 3 bases and J 1 base, leaving 7 bases between the germline ends. CDR3 length: 13 amino acids. Written as DNA, the CDR3 is TGTGCCTGGAGCGGAGTTTCTGGAAACACCATATATTTT. This translates into CAWSGVSGNTIYF. Based on the CDR3 plus reference TRBV30 and TRBJ1-3, the full variable domain is SQTIHQWPATLVQPVGSPLSLECTVEGTSNPNLYWYRQAAGRGLQLLFYSVGIGQISSEVPQNLSASRPQDRQFILSSKKLLLSDSGFYLCAWSGVSGNTIYFGEGSWLTVV.

The CDR3 DNA sequence: TGTGCCAGCAGCCGGACAGGGTACACTGAAGCTTTCTTT. This encodes CASSRTGYTEAFF. V usage is TRBV7-2 and J usage is TRBJ1-1, with TRBD1 identical over 8 bases. Germline CDR1 SGHTA, CDR2 FQGNSA. V shed 5 bases and J 3 bases; nucleotides not matched to a gene: 2. CDR3 length equals 13 residues.

This sequence joins TRBV4-3 and TRBJ2-7; 10 bases are a match to TRBD2. With V trimmed by 3 bases and J by 7 bases, 9 bases remained unmatched. There are 15 residues in the CDR3. Germline CDR1 and CDR2: LGHNA and YSLEER. CDR3 DNA sequence: TGCGCCAGCAGCCAGAGCGGGGGGGCGAGGGAAGAGCAGTACTTC. It is translated as CASSQSGGAREEQYF.

The rearrangement joins TRBV7-2 to TRBJ2-5; 8 bases line up with TRBD1. This CDR3 spans 17 amino acids. The germline CDR1 and CDR2 sequences are SGHTA and FQGNSA. The V segment lost 6 bases and the J segment 4 bases; nucleotides outside the gene matches: 16. Here the CDR3 reads CASSFLPGQVGGETQYF. CDR3 DNA: TGTGCCAGCAGTTTCTTACCGGGACAGGTGGGTGGAGAGACCCAGTACTTC.

Remarks on this clone: One end of the junction varies from germline; a read error may be responsible. J is TRBJ2-3 and V is TRBV4-3; weak D call: TRBD1 (6 bases). CDR1 is LGHNA, CDR2 YSLEER, per germline. The CDR3 contains 14 residues. DNA of the CDR3: TGCGCCAGCAGCCCGACAGGCCGTACAGCTACGCAGTATTTT. This translates into CASSPTGRTATQYF.

The V gene is TRBV15, the J gene TRBJ2-1; a possible D gene is TRBD2 (5 bases). The CDR3 consists of 14 residues. The V gene lost 1 base and the J gene lost 1 base, with 5 bases spanning the gap. Germline V CDR1 and CDR2: LNHNV, YYDKDF (reference sequence). The CDR3 region has the DNA TGTGCCACCAGCAGAGCGGGGTCCTACAATGAGCAGTTCTTC. This translates into CATSRAGSYNEQFF.

Comments on this clone: The junction differs from germline at one of its ends, possibly a read error. The chain joins TRBV7-9 to TRBJ1-2, with 7 bases matching TRBD1. There are 12 residues in the CDR3. The germline CDR1 and CDR2 sequences are SEHNR and FQNEAQ (reference sequence). CDR3 residues: CSSRGGAYGYTF. CDR3 sequence (DNA): TGTTCCAGCAGGGGGGGGGCCTATGGCTACACCTTC.

This chain links TRBV19 with TRBJ1-4, with 8 bases lining up with TRBD1. The CDR3 totals 15 residues. Per germline, CDR1 LNHDA and CDR2 SQIVND (reference sequence). V lost 4 bases and J lost 6; bases outside the gene matches: 7. CDR3 amino acids: CASSTWTGKDEKLFF. Here the CDR3 DNA reads TGTGCCAGTAGTACCTGGACAGGGAAAGATGAAAAACTGTTTTTT.

The chain uses TRBV7-9 and TRBJ2-7; 7 bases align to TRBD2. This CDR3 is built from 14 residues. Germline V gives CDR1 SEHNR, CDR2 FQNEAQ (reference sequence). J gave up 0 bases and V 5 bases, and 4 bases lay outside the gene matches. CDR3 residues: CASSPRDYSYEQYF. CDR3 in DNA: TGTGCCAGCAGCCCACGGGACTACTCCTACGAGCAGTACTTC.

The chain employs TRBV7-2 and TRBJ2-7, with 7 positions matching TRBD1. With 5 bases clipped from V and 3 bases from J, the junction kept 10 bases outside the gene matches. The CDR3 extends over 15 amino acids. Germline V gene sequence: CDR1 SGHTA, CDR2 FQGNSA. As DNA, the CDR3 is TGTGCCAGCAGCCCCCAGACAGGGTCTGGCTACGAGCAGTACTTC. Protein sequence: CASSPQTGSGYEQYF.

In its sample, this clone was seen a few times. The CDR3 loop reads CASSYSITGEDGYTF. The CDR3 nucleotides read TGTGCCAGCAGTTACTCAATAACAGGGGAGGATGGCTACACCTTC. The V call is TRBV6-5, the J call TRBJ1-2; 7 bases agree with TRBD1. V shed 0 bases and J 6 bases; nucleotides not matched to a gene: 7. This CDR3 comprises 15 residues. CDR1 and CDR2 from the germline V gene are MNHEY and SVGAGI.

The rearrangement uses TRBV7-9 and TRBJ2-5; the match to TRBD1 covers 7 bases. In germline, CDR1 is SEHNR, CDR2 FQNEAQ (reference sequence). The CDR3 is 14 amino acids. Unmatched junction bases numbered 4, after V lost 5 bases and J lost 1 base. CDR3 sequence reads: CASSPRDSQETQYF. Written as DNA, the CDR3 is TGTGCCAGCAGCCCAAGGGACAGCCAAGAGACCCAGTACTTC.

J is TRBJ1-3 and V is TRBV6-5; 7 bases are shared with TRBD1. Looked up from germline, CDR1 is MNHEY and CDR2 is SVGAGI. After removal of 2 bases from V and 0 bases from J, the junction contained 4 bases not matched to a gene. The CDR3 runs 16 residues. CDR3 residues: CASSYHPGGSGNTIYF. The DNA for the CDR3 is TGTGCCAGCAGTTACCATCCAGGGGGCTCTGGAAACACCATATATTTT.

This sequence joins TRBV2 and TRBJ2-7, with TRBD2 matching over 11 bases. The CDR3 totals 15 residues. CDR1 and CDR2 from the germline V gene are SNHLY and FYNNEI. After removal of 5 bases from V and 2 bases from J, the junction contained 5 bases not matched to a gene. CDR3 protein: CASSLLAGDPYEQYF. CDR3 in DNA: TGTGCCAGCAGTCTACTAGCGGGGGACCCCTACGAGCAGTACTTC.

In its sample, this clone was seen once. The genes are TRBV5-4 and TRBJ2-1, with 11 bases lining up with TRBD2. This CDR3 spans 14 amino acids. Germline assignment: CDR1 SGHNT and CDR2 YYREEE (reference sequence). The V and J ends lost 7 bases and 5 bases, in that order; junction bases with no gene match: 5. The CDR3: CASCLGLADNEQFF. CDR3 in DNA: TGTGCCAGCTGCCTGGGACTAGCGGACAATGAGCAGTTCTTC.

This chain connects TRBV18 to TRBJ1-5; tentatively, D is TRBD1 (6 bases). The CDR3 runs 16 residues. Germline CDR1 is KGHSH and CDR2 is LQKENI. V was trimmed by 2 bases and J by 10 bases, leaving 21 bases between them. DNA for the CDR3: TGTGCCAGCTCACCAGGACAGTCGGTCTTTGGTTTACCCCAGCATTTT. Residues: CASSPGQSVFGLPQHF.

The CDR3 bases are TGTGCCAGCAGGCAGGGACGGGAGAAGTCACCCCTCCACTTT. As protein: CASRQGREKSPLHF. The V and J genes are TRBV7-2 and TRBJ1-6; D perhaps matches TRBD1 (5 bases). The CDR3 has 14 residues. Between the trimmed V and J ends, which lost 6 bases and 10 bases, there was a span of 16 bases. From germline, CDR1 is SGHTA and CDR2 FQGNSA. The full variable domain, completed using reference TRBV7-2 and TRBJ1-6, is GAGVSQSPSNKVTEKGKDVELRCDPISGHTALYWYRQSLGQGLEFLIYFQGNSAPDKSGLPSDRFSAERTGGSVSTLTIQRTQQEDSAVYLCASRQGREKSPLHFGNGTRLTVT.

The J gene is TRBJ1-4, the V gene TRBV4-3, with TRBD1 as a possible D gene (5 bases). The V gene's germline CDR1 is LGHNA and CDR2 YSLEER. The V end was cut by 3 bases, the J end by 4 bases, with 15 bases between. The CDR3 consists of 16 residues. The CDR3 protein is CASSQSGGTFNEKLFF. CDR3 nucleotides: TGCGCCAGCAGCCAGTCTGGGGGGACCTTTAATGAAAAACTGTTTTTT.

This rearrangement joins TRBV27 to TRBJ1-5; D unclear. Per the germline V gene, CDR1 is MNHEY and CDR2 is SMNVEV (reference sequence). CDR3 size: 15 residues. V dropped 2 bases and J dropped 2 bases, with 10 bases sitting between them. CDR3 sequence (DNA): TGTGCCAGCAGTTTAGTGGGCCGCGGCAATCAGCCCCAGCATTTT. Protein: CASSLVGRGNQPQHF.

The genes are TRBV21-1 and TRBJ1-2. TRBV21-1 is tagged as a pseudogene. CDR3 size: 19 residues. CDR3 loop: CASSKSQRGRTFQGYGYTF. The CDR3 region has the DNA TGTGCCAGCAGCAAGAGCCAAAGAGGGAGAACATTCCAAGGGTATGGCTACACCTTC.

This rearrangement joins TRBV5-8 to TRBJ2-7; no clear D. Looked up from germline, CDR1 is SGHTS and CDR2 is YDEGEE. V was cut by 0 bases and J by 2 bases, with 9 bases left in between. The CDR3 is made up of 14 amino acids. This CDR3 reads CASSLAYAPYEQYF. Here the CDR3 DNA reads TGTGCCAGCAGCTTGGCCTACGCCCCCTACGAGCAGTACTTC.

This chain connects TRBV12-5 to TRBJ1-1; D possibly corresponds to TRBD1 (6 bases). CDR1 is LGHNT, CDR2 FRNRAP, per germline. Trimming took 3 bases from V and 0 from J, leaving 11 bases between them. The CDR3 has 15 residues. CDR3 residues: CASGFAPGVNTEAFF. The DNA for the CDR3 is TGTGCTAGTGGTTTTGCCCCAGGGGTGAACACTGAAGCTTTCTTT.

The chain combines TRBV7-8 with TRBJ1-1; 8 bases line up with TRBD1. Looked up from germline, CDR1 is SGHVS and CDR2 is FQNEAQ. The CDR3 consists of 14 residues. With 4 bases clipped from V and 1 base from J, the junction kept 2 bases outside the gene matches. The CDR3 region is CASSWTGWNTEAFF. For the CDR3, the DNA is TGTGCCAGCAGCTGGACAGGGTGGAACACTGAAGCTTTCTTT.

This clone was observed once. V is TRBV23-1 and J is TRBJ1-6, with 7 nucleotides matching TRBD1. TRBV23-1 is placed among ORFs of uncertain function. J gave up 7 bases and V 6 bases, and 9 bases lay outside the gene matches. The CDR3 has 15 residues. Here the CDR3 DNA reads TGCGCCAGCAGCCCGTTGGGGACAGAAAATTCACCCCTCCACTTT. Translated: CASSPLGTENSPLHF.